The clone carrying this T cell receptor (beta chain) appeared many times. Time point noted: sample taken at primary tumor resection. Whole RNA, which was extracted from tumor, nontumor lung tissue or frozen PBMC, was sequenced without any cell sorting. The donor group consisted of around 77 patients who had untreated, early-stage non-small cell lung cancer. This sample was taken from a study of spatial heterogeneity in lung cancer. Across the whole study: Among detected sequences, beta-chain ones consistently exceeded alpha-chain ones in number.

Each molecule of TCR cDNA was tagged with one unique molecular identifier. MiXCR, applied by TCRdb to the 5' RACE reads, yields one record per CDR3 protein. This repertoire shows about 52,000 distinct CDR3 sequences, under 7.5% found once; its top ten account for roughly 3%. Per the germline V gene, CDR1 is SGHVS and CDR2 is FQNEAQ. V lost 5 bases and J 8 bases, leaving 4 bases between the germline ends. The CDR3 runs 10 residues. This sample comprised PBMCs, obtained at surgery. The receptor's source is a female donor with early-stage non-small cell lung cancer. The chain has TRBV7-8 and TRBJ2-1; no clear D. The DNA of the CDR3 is TGTGCCAGCAGCGGAGATGAGCAGTTCTTC. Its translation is CASSGDEQFF.